This TCR beta chain was captured by sequencing in a study of cytomegalovirus exposure and HLA in healthy donors. Study findings and constraints: Common viral pathogens (according to a later analysis) appeared linked to several of the most significant clusters. The study had only CMV serostatus as immune exposure information.

The CDR3 is 14 residues long. Germline trimming cut 0 bases from V and 11 bases from J; bases unmatched to any gene: 8. Germline CDR1 and CDR2: KGHSH and LQKENI. This clone showed up just a few times. Its antigen is as yet unknown. Use of 60 Vbeta and 13 Jbeta primers characterized the PCR. Some clones are missing from TCRdb's copy, which holds only in-frame ones; the method was immunoSEQ multiplex PCR. Of 65,000 to 95,000 clones in the sample, about 77% were seen once. The sequencing input was PBMCs. The chain joins TRBV18 to TRBJ1-1; 8 nucleotides match TRBD1. The clonotype was recovered from a man in his forties or fifties in good health and CMV-seronegative. The CDR3 bases are TGTGCCAGCTCACCACCGGGACAGGCCGGCACGGCTTTCTTT. Encoded protein: CASSPPGQAGTAFF.